Listed here is a single TCR beta chain. Its specificity is unknown. The sample belongs to a study of post-analysis software for immune sequencing data. Study-level points and caveats: Those samples that were prepared in the same batch co-clustered strongly by F measure. Patients carried several TRBV segments more frequently than controls did, and TRBV5-6, TRBV5-1 and TRBV20-1 were among them.

cDNA libraries for TCR beta contained unique molecular identifiers. In TCRdb, the PCR reads were re-called with MiXCR into one record per CDR3 protein. This table has about 620,000 distinct CDR3 sequences, roughly 47% appearing once. Germline V CDR1 and CDR2: DFQATT, SNEGSKA (reference sequence). The CDR3 sequence is 12 residues long. The V and J ends lost 3 bases and 5 bases respectively, with 10 bases between them. This clonotype was obtained from a girl aged 10 to 17 with multiple sclerosis. The sequencing input was blood. The chain recombines TRBV20-1 with TRBJ2-5; D possibly corresponds to TRBD1 (5 bases). The CDR3: CSASRSGETQYF. In nucleotides, the CDR3 is TGCAGTGCTAGTAGGTCAGGGGAGACCCAGTACTTC.